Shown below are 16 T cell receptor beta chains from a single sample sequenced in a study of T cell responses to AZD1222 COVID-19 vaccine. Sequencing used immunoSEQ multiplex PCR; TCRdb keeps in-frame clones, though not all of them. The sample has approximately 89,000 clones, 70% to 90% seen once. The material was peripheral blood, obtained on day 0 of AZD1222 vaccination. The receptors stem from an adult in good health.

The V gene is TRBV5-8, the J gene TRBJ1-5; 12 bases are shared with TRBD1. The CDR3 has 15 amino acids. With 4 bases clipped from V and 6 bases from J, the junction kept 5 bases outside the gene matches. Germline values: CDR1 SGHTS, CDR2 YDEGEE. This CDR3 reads CASSPGTGGLQPQHF. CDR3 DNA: TGTGCCAGCAGCCCGGGGACAGGGGGCCTTCAGCCCCAGCATTTT.

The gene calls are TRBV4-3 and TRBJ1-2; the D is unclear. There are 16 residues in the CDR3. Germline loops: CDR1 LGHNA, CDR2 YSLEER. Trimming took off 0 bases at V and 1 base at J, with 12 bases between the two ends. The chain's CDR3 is CASSQDGSSYNYGYTF. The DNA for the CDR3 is TGCGCCAGCAGCCAAGATGGCTCCAGTTATAACTATGGCTACACCTTC.

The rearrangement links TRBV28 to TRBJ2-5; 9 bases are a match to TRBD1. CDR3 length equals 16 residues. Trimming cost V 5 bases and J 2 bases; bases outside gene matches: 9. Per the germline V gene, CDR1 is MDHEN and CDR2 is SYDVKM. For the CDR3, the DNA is TGTGCCAGCAGTCTCATCGGACAGGGGAGGCAAGAGACCCAGTACTTC. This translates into CASSLIGQGRQETQYF.

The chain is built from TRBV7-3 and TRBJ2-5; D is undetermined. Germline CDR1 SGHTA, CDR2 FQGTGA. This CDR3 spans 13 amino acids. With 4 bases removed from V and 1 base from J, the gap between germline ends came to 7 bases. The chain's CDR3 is CASSSMPQETQYF. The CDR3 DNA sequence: TGTGCCAGCAGCTCGATGCCCCAAGAGACCCAGTACTTC.

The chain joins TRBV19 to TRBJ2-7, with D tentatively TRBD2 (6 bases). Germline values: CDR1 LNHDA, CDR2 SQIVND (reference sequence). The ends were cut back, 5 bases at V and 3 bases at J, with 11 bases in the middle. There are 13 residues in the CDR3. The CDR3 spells CASSLLANYEQYF. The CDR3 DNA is TGTGCCAGTAGTCTACTAGCCAACTACGAGCAGTACTTC.

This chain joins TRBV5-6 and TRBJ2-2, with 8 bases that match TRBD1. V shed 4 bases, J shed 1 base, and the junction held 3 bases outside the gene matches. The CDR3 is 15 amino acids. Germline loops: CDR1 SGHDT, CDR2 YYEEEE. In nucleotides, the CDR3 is TGTGCCAGCAGCAACGACAGGGGGAACACCGGGGAGCTGTTTTTT. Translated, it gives CASSNDRGNTGELFF.

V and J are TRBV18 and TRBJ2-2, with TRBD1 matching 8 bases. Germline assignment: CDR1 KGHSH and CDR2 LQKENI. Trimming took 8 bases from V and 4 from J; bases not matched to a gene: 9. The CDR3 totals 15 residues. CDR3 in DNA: TGTGCCAGCCGTACCGGGACAGGAGTCACCGGGGAGCTGTTTTTT. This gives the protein CASRTGTGVTGELFF. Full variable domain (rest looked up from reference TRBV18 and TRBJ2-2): NAGVMQNPRHLVRRRGQEARLRCSPMKGHSHVYWYRQLPEEGLKFMVYLQKENIIDESGMPKERFSAEFPKEGPSILRIQQVVRGDSAAYFCASRTGTGVTGELFFGEGSRLTVL.

The CDR3 coding sequence is TGTGCCAGCAGGGCCAGGGACAGTCAGCCCCAGCATTTT. As protein: CASRARDSQPQHF. The genes are TRBV27 and TRBJ1-5, with 7 bases matching TRBD1. With V trimmed by 6 bases and J by 6 bases, 5 bases remained unmatched. Germline V CDR1 and CDR2: MNHEY, SMNVEV (reference sequence). This CDR3 is built from 13 residues.

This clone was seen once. Here the CDR3 DNA reads TGCGCCAGCAGCTTGGCACCGGGGGCGCGTCACGGGGAGCTGTTTTTT. It yields the protein CASSLAPGARHGELFF. J is TRBJ2-2 and V is TRBV5-1, with D perhaps being TRBD1 or TRBD2 (6 bases each). The CDR3 has 16 residues. In germline, CDR1 is SGHRS, CDR2 YFSETQ. The germline V and J ends were trimmed by 0 bases and 7 bases, with 16 bases remaining between them.

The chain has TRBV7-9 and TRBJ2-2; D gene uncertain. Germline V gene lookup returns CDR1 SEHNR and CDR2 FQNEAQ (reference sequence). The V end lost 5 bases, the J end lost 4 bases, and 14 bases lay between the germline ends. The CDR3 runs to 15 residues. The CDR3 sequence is CASSPPLGSTGELFF. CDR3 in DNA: TGTGCCAGCAGCCCCCCGCTGGGCAGCACCGGGGAGCTGTTTTTT.

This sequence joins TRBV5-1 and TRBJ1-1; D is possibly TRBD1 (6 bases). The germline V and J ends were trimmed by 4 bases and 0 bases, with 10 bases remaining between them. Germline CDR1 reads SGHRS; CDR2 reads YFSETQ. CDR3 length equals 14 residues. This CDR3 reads CASSPGTLNTEAFF. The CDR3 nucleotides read TGCGCCAGCAGCCCAGGGACATTGAACACTGAAGCTTTCTTT. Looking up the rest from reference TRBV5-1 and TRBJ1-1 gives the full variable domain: KAGVTQTPRYLIKTRGQQVTLSCSPISGHRSVSWYQQTPGQGLQFLFEYFSETQRNKGNFPGRFSGRQFSNSRSEMNVSTLELGDSALYLCASSPGTLNTEAFFGQGTRLTVV.

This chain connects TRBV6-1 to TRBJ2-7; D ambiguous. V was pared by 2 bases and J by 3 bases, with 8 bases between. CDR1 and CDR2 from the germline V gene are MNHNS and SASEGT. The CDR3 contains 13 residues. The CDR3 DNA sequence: TGTGCCAGCAGTGAATCGGGCGTCTACGAGCAGTACTTC. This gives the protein CASSESGVYEQYF.

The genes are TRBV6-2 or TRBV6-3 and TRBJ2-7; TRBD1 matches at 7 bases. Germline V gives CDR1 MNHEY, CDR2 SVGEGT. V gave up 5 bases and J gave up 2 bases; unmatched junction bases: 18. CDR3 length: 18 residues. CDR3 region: CASSVRRRTGRFPYEQYF. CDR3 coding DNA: TGTGCCAGCAGTGTTCGTCGTAGGACAGGACGGTTTCCCTACGAGCAGTACTTC.

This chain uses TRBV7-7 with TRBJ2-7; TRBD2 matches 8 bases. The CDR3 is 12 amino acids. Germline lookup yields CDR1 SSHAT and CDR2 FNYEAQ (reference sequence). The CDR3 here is CASGAGGYEQYF. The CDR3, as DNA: TGTGCTAGCGGGGCCGGCGGCTACGAGCAGTACTTC.

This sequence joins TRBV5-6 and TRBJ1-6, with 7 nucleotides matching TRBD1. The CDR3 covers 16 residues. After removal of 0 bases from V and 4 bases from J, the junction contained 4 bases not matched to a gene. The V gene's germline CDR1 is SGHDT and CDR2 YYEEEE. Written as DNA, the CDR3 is TGTGCCAGCAGCTTGGTGACAGGGACATATAATTCACCCCTCCACTTT. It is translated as CASSLVTGTYNSPLHF.

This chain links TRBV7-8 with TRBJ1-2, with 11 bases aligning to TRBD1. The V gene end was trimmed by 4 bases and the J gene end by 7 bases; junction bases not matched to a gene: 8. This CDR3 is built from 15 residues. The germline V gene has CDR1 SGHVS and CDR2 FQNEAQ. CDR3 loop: CASSYGQGARSGYTF. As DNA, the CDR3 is TGTGCCAGCAGCTACGGACAGGGGGCGCGGTCTGGCTACACCTTC.